This TCR beta chain was observed in a study of human T cells and chemical hapten exposure. Whole-study context: Small pooled library volume differences chiefly drove per-sample TCR yield variation.

V shed 2 bases and J 7 bases; nucleotides not matched to a gene: 7. The CDR3 is made up of 15 amino acids. Germline values: CDR1 MNHEY, CDR2 SMNVEV (reference sequence). Whole-study findings and limits: Among expanded TCRs, significantly more large CDR3 similarity clusters formed than among controls.

TCRdb re-analysed the RACE reads in MiXCR, keeping a single row per CDR3 protein. The data show a few hundred thousand distinct CDR3 sequences, under 6.5% seen once. Comment on this clonotype: Its antigen remains unidentified.

Time point defined: patch test 2, 6 weeks after DPC sensitization. Specified treatment: therapeutic diphenylcyclopropenone sensitization with weekly scalp DPC. The chain employs TRBV27 and TRBJ1-5, with TRBD1 matching over 8 bases. This clonotype was sampled from a woman between 18 and 29 years old with alopecia areata. Some clones in this sample may be carry-over from other donors' samples. The sample here was whole blood, taken in connection with sensitization to the hapten diphenylcyclopropenone (DPC). The CDR3 region has the DNA TGTGCCAGCAGTTTAATCCAGGGGGCAAGACAGCCCCAGCATTTT. It yields the protein CASSLIQGARQPQHF.